This TCR beta chain came from a study of T cell changes during pregnancy in multiple sclerosis. This table comes from immunoSEQ multiplex PCR, and its TCRdb copy is limited to in-frame clones, with some not included. This sample yields under 90,000 clones, of which 92% are seen a single time; 3% to 4% belongs to the top ten. This CDR3 is built from 14 residues. CDR1 and CDR2 (germline): MNHEY, SMNVEV (reference sequence). V lost 5 bases, J lost 1 base, and 8 bases lay in between. The gene calls are TRBV27 and TRBJ2-2; D is perhaps TRBD2 (6 bases). The source of this sequence is a female donor in good health, enrolled as a control in a pregnancy study. Sequenced here: peripheral blood, sampled after pregnancy. The CDR3 DNA is TGTGCCAGCAGTCGGGACTTGAACACCGGGGAGCTGTTTTTT. It encodes CASSRDLNTGELFF.